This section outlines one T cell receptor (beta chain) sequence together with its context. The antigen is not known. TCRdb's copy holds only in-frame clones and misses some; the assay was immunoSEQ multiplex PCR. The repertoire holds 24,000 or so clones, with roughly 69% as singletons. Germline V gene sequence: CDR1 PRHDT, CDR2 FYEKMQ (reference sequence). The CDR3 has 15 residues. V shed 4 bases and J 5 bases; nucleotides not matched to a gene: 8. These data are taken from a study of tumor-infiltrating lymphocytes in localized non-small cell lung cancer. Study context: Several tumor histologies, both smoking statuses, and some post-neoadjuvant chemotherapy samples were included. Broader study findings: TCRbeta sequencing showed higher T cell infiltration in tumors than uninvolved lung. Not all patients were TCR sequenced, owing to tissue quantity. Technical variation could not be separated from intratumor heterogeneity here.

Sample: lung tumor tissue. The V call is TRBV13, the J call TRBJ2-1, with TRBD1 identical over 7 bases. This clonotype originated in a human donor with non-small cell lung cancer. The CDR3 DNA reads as TGTGCCAGCAGCTCGTTTGTGACAGGGAACAATGAGCAGTTCTTC. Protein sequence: CASSSFVTGNNEQFF.